This T cell receptor (beta chain) was documented in a study of beta chain features in type 1 diabetes. Study-wide results and caveats: The VDJ junctions of type 1 diabetes patients carried fewer insertions and more deletions.

Sorting that relied on CD45RO/CCR7/CD25/CD127/CD95/CD27 yielded CD4+ naive, central memory, regulatory and stem cell-like memory cells. cDNA synthesis used the whole RNA isolate, giving expressed TCRB sequences. The data were produced by immunoSEQ multiplex PCR, yet TCRdb's version contains in-frame clones alone and is incomplete. The data contain 900,000 or so clones, 17% of them singletons. This clone has more than one count but fewer than ten. Antigen specificity is unknown. This CDR3 is built from 14 residues. The germline CDR1 and CDR2 sequences are SQVTM and ANQGSEA. Trimming cost V 3 bases and J 6 bases, with 17 bases left between them.

The source material was naive CD4+ T cells from blood. The chain uses TRBV29-1 and TRBJ1-1; D is perhaps TRBD1 (5 bases). The receptor was isolated from a woman aged 18 to 35 in good health. CDR3 amino acids: CSVEAHRQPAEAFF. In nucleotides, the CDR3 is TGCAGCGTTGAGGCCCACAGACAGCCCGCTGAAGCTTTCTTT.